This entry features one T cell receptor (beta chain) sequence. Its antigen is still unknown. A read error is possible here, since a much larger clone lies one base away. The conserved phenylalanine or tryptophan normally closing the CDR3 is absent here, so this likely arose from a read error. Investigators excluded patients with uncontrolled infection, other autoimmune disease, pregnancy or lactation. These data belong to a study of T cells in Graves' hyperthyroidism and ophthalmopathy. The CDR3 is 14 amino acids. The germline gives CDR1 MNHEY, CDR2 SVGEGT. With 4 bases removed from V and 2 bases from J, the gap between germline ends came to 12 bases. Points from the study as a whole: Stable hyperthyroidism and ophthalmopathy were separated using 13 V-J signatures. Before onset, by a median of around 6.4 months, the model predicted ophthalmopathy.

Template material for amplifying TCR beta CDR3 regions consisted of RNA transcripts. The TCR CDR3 first-round RT-PCR relied on the HTBI primer set. TCRdb ran MiXCR on the multiplex PCR reads and lists one entry per CDR3 protein. Of over 90,000 distinct CDR3 sequences detected, 47% appear once; the ten largest clones hold approximately 25%. Sequencing was performed on blood. The origin of this receptor is a man between 35 and 55 years old with Graves' hyperthyroidism. The chain uses TRBV6-2 or TRBV6-3 and TRBJ2-7; possibly TRBD2 for D (6 bases). The CDR3 loop reads CASSFRGATYEQYL. The CDR3 nucleotides are TGTGCCAGCAGTTTCCGCGGGGCAACCTACGAGCAGTACCTC.